The 12 T cell receptor beta chains below all came from one sample that was sequenced in a study of shared clonotypes between healthy human individuals. Profiled with immunoSEQ multiplex PCR; TCRdb holds only in-frame clones, not every one. Of approximately 2,200,000 clones listed, roughly 91% were seen once; the top ten hold more than 1.5%. CD8 cells regarded as naive lacked CD45RO, were positively chosen for CCR7, and omitted terminally differentiated effector memory CD45RA+ cells. Sequenced material: naive CD8+ T cells from PBMCs. These receptors were collected from a man between 18 and 29 years old in good health. Some clones in this sample may be carry-over from other donors' samples.

The chain joins TRBV6-6 to TRBJ2-7; 7 bases line up with TRBD1. The length of the CDR3 is 11 residues. Trimming removed 8 bases from V and 7 bases from J; junction bases left unmatched: 5. Germline loops: CDR1 MNHNY, CDR2 SVGAGI (reference sequence). As DNA, the CDR3 is TGTGCCAGCGAGGGGGCGCGGGAGCAGTACTTC. Amino acids: CASEGAREQYF.

CDR3: CASSSQDRGHYGYTF. As DNA, the CDR3 is TGTGCCAGCAGTTCGCAAGACAGGGGCCACTATGGCTACACCTTC. The chain joins TRBV27 to TRBJ1-2; 8 bases line up with TRBD1. V was pared by 4 bases and J by 3 bases, with 7 bases of the junction left unmatched. This CDR3 has 15 residues. Per germline, CDR1 MNHEY and CDR2 SMNVEV (reference sequence).

The rearrangement links TRBV7-8 to TRBJ2-6; D is unresolved. The CDR3 length is 13 residues. CDR1 and CDR2 from the germline V gene are SGHVS and FQNEAQ. The V end was cut by 5 bases, the J end by 4 bases, with 6 bases between. CDR3 amino acids: CASSPSGANVLTF. CDR3 nucleotide sequence: TGTGCCAGCAGCCCCTCGGGGGCCAACGTCCTGACTTTC.

The gene calls are TRBV27 and TRBJ2-1; 15 nucleotides match TRBD2. The CDR3 totals 17 residues. V was clipped by 3 bases and J by 10 bases; unmatched bases: 10. The V gene's germline CDR1 is MNHEY and CDR2 SMNVEV (reference sequence). Written as DNA, the CDR3 is TGTGCCAGCAGTTTCTCAGGACTAGCGGGAGGGCCCCAGGAGCAGTTCTTC. Protein sequence: CASSFSGLAGGPQEQFF.

The rearrangement links TRBV13 to TRBJ2-5, with unresolved D. This CDR3 has 14 amino acids. V lost 5 bases and J 7 bases, leaving 17 bases between the germline ends. Germline loops: CDR1 PRHDT, CDR2 FYEKMQ (reference sequence). The CDR3 protein is CASSPTPILWTQYF. CDR3 DNA: TGTGCCAGCAGCCCAACCCCGATTCTCTGGACCCAGTACTTC.

The V and J genes are TRBV28 and TRBJ2-1; D gene unclear. CDR3 length: 13 amino acids. The germline gives CDR1 MDHEN, CDR2 SYDVKM. V lost 3 bases and J lost 2, with 5 bases in between. CDR3 residues: CASSLEAYNEQFF. The CDR3, as DNA: TGTGCCAGCAGTTTGGAAGCCTACAATGAGCAGTTCTTC.

This clone came up once. Other DNA sequences in this specimen translate into the identical CDR3. The V gene is TRBV7-6, the J gene TRBJ2-5, with 8 bases identical to TRBD2. Trimming took 2 bases from V and 2 from J; bases not matched to a gene: 4. The CDR3 extends over 15 amino acids. Germline-derived CDR1 and CDR2 are SGHVS and FNYEAQ. The CDR3 loop is CASSLTSGLQETQYF. Written as DNA, the CDR3 is TGTGCCAGCAGCTTAACTAGCGGCCTACAAGAGACCCAGTACTTC.

The V and J genes are TRBV7-9 and TRBJ2-6; D call uncertain. Deletions cut 7 bases from V and 3 bases from J, with 19 bases between. Germline-derived CDR1 and CDR2 are SEHNR and FQNEAQ (reference sequence). The CDR3 sequence is 17 residues long. The CDR3 is CASTSAGRRVGANVLTF. The CDR3 DNA sequence: TGTGCCAGCACCTCGGCCGGACGTAGGGTTGGGGCCAACGTCCTGACTTTC.

The table lists this clone with a count of one. The V and J genes are TRBV27 and TRBJ2-1; 7 nucleotides agree with TRBD1. The germline CDR1 and CDR2 sequences are MNHEY and SMNVEV (reference sequence). With V trimmed by 5 bases and J by 6 bases, 7 bases remained unmatched. The CDR3 length is 14 residues. The CDR3 protein is CASSNNRDSNEQFF. CDR3 DNA: TGTGCCAGCAGTAATAACCGGGACAGCAATGAGCAGTTCTTC.

This sequence joins TRBV11-2 and TRBJ2-7, with 8 positions matching TRBD1. The CDR3 sequence is 15 residues long. V lost 5 bases to trimming and J lost 3 bases; unmatched junction nucleotides: 9. Germline V gene data show CDR1 as SGHAT and CDR2 as FQNNGV. In DNA, the CDR3 is TGTGCCAGCAGCACGAGGGACAGGCCCGACTACGAGCAGTACTTC. Its protein product is CASSTRDRPDYEQYF.

The J gene is TRBJ2-5, the V gene TRBV27, with no clear D. V lost 3 bases to trimming and J lost 5 bases, with 13 bases between them. The CDR3 runs 14 residues. Per germline, CDR1 MNHEY and CDR2 SMNVEV (reference sequence). CDR3 bases: TGTGCCAGCAGTTTCCTTGACTCCAGCGAGACCCAGTACTTC. Protein product: CASSFLDSSETQYF.

For the CDR3, the DNA is TGTGCCAGCAGTTTAGGAGGGGTCCTTTATGGCTACACCTTC. As protein: CASSLGGVLYGYTF. The chain combines TRBV27 with TRBJ1-2; D perhaps matches TRBD1 (5 bases). Germline values: CDR1 MNHEY, CDR2 SMNVEV (reference sequence). V was cut by 2 bases and J by 5 bases, with 12 bases left in between. The CDR3 sequence is 14 residues long.